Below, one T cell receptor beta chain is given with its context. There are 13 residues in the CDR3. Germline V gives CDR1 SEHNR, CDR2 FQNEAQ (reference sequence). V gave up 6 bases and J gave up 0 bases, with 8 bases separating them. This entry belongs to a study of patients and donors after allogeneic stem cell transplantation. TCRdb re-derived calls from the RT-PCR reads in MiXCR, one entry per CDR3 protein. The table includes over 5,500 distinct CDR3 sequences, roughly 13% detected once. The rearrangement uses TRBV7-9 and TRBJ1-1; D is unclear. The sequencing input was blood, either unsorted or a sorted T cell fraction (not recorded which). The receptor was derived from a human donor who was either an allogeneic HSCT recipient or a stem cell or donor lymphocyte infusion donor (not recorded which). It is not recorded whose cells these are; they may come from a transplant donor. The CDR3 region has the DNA TGTGCCAGCAGGTCCCCAGTGAACACTGAAGCTTTCTTT. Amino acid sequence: CASRSPVNTEAFF.